This T cell receptor (beta chain) came from a study of response to subunit inactivated influenza vaccine. Notes on the study in general: Authors suggested that a seasonal influenza vaccination recruits few new T cells each time.

Only a few counts were recorded for this clonotype. Antigen: not known. TCRdb ran MiXCR on the RT-PCR reads and lists one entry per CDR3 protein. The sample contains roughly 520,000 distinct CDR3 sequences, about 25% of which appear only once. This sequence was found in a man in his fifties or sixties who received an inactivated influenza vaccine. Here the sequenced sample was CD4+ T cells sorted from PBMCs, taken 4 to 6 days after vaccination.

In nucleotides, the CDR3 is TGTGCCAGCAGTTACCACCTCAGGTGGGAGGGATCAGATACGCAGTATTTT. This codes for CASSYHLRWEGSDTQYF. The J gene is TRBJ2-3, the V gene TRBV6-5, with 7 bases identical to TRBD2. This CDR3 has 17 amino acids. The ends lost 2 bases at V and 4 bases at J; junction bases unmatched: 12. CDR1 MNHEY and CDR2 SVGAGI come from the germline V gene.